This is a list of T cell receptor beta chains from one sample in a study of chronic HIV infection and antiretroviral therapy. MiXCR, run by TCRdb on the 5' RACE reads, gives a single entry per CDR3 protein. The sample carries about 38,000 distinct CDR3 sequences, 7.5% to 9% recorded once. Material for sequencing was peripheral blood. The receptors derive from an adult who had HIV and had not received antiretroviral therapy, or was an uninfected healthy control (not recorded which). CDR3s include the opening cysteine and the closing phenylalanine or tryptophan. Fields, in order: V gene, D gene, J gene, clone size, CDR3 DNA, CDR3 protein. The D gene is left open where the match is weak. The size entry is marked missing in some rows and otherwise reads once, few, many or a size class.

v_call: TRBV10-3; d_call: .; j_call: TRBJ2-1; clone_size: few; cdr3_nt: TGTGCCATCAGTGATCCCCAAGGGAGCTCCTACAATGAGCAGTTCTTC; cdr3_aa: CAISDPQGSSYNEQFF
v_call: TRBV4-1; d_call: .; j_call: TRBJ2-2; clone_size: many; cdr3_nt: TGCGCCAGCAGCCAAGTAAACAGAAACGGGGAGCTGTTTTTT; cdr3_aa: CASSQVNRNGELFF
v_call: TRBV20-1; d_call: .; j_call: TRBJ2-3; clone_size: .; cdr3_nt: TGCAGTGCAAGACTAGCAGGGGTCTTAAATACGCAGTATTTT; cdr3_aa: CSARLAGVLNTQYF
v_call: TRBV9; d_call: TRBD2; j_call: TRBJ2-3; clone_size: .; cdr3_nt: TGTGCCAGCAGCCTGGGACTAGCGGGAGAGGAGGGTACGCAGTATTTT; cdr3_aa: CASSLGLAGEEGTQYF
v_call: TRBV5-1; d_call: .; j_call: TRBJ1-1; clone_size: many; cdr3_nt: TGCGCCAGCAGGCGCCCCGCAGGGACTGAAGCTTTCTTT; cdr3_aa: CASRRPAGTEAFF
v_call: TRBV20-1; d_call: .; j_call: TRBJ2-1; clone_size: many; cdr3_nt: TGCAGTGCTGGCAGGGACTCGAGCTCCTACAATGAGCAGTTCTTC; cdr3_aa: CSAGRDSSSYNEQFF
v_call: TRBV28; d_call: .; j_call: TRBJ2-1; clone_size: few; cdr3_nt: TGTGCCAGCACCTGGGTGGGTGAGCAGTTCTTC; cdr3_aa: CASTWVGEQFF
v_call: TRBV3-1; d_call: TRBD2; j_call: TRBJ2-1; clone_size: few; cdr3_nt: TGTGCCAGCAGCCCATCGGCTAGCGGGACCAACAATGAGCAGTTCTTC; cdr3_aa: CASSPSASGTNNEQFF
v_call: TRBV29-1; d_call: TRBD2; j_call: TRBJ2-7; clone_size: many; cdr3_nt: TGCAGCGCCCTCCTAGCGGGAGCCTACGAGCAGTACTTC; cdr3_aa: CSALLAGAYEQYF
v_call: TRBV5-1; d_call: .; j_call: TRBJ2-2; clone_size: few; cdr3_nt: TGCGCCAGCAGCCCTCAGTTCGCGAACACCGGGGAGCTGTTTTTT; cdr3_aa: CASSPQFANTGELFF